The 19 T cell receptor beta chains below were found in one sample sequenced in a study of T cell changes during pregnancy in multiple sclerosis. Repertoires were generated with immunoSEQ multiplex PCR, while TCRdb's copy carries only in-frame clones and drops some. This table has around 30,000 clones, over 80% appearing once. The input for sequencing was CD8+ T cells from peripheral blood mononuclear cells, taken before pregnancy. The source of these receptors is a female donor with multiple sclerosis, enrolled in a pregnancy study.

The CDR3 spells CASSPQEASYEQYF. CDR3 in DNA: TGTGCCAGCAGTCCCCAGGAAGCCTCCTACGAGCAGTACTTC. The chain combines TRBV27 with TRBJ2-7; D is unresolved. V was shortened by 5 bases and J by 0 bases, with 11 bases between the two germline ends. CDR3 length equals 14 residues. CDR1 MNHEY and CDR2 SMNVEV come from the germline V gene (reference sequence).

For the CDR3, the DNA is TGTGCCAGCAGCTTAGAAGGTAGCGCCCTTGGCGAGCAGTACTTC. This sequence encodes CASSLEGSALGEQYF. V gene TRBV11-2 combines with J gene TRBJ2-7; D may be TRBD2 (5 bases). Trimming shortened V by 0 bases and J by 6 bases, and 15 bases separated the two germline ends. Germline assignment: CDR1 SGHAT and CDR2 FQNNGV. This CDR3 has 15 amino acids.

About this clone itself: An end of the junction differs from the germline gene, which may be a read error. J is TRBJ1-1 and V is TRBV19; 7 positions match TRBD1. The CDR3 totals 15 residues. Germline V lookup: CDR1 LNHDA, CDR2 SQIVND (reference sequence). CDR3 sequence: CASTIMTGKDTEAFF. The CDR3 DNA is TGTGCCAGTACTATAATGACAGGGAAGGACACTGAAGCTTTCTTT.

The chain carries TRBV7-9 and TRBJ1-4, with D unresolved. V was pared by 2 bases and J by 6 bases, with 10 bases between. The germline CDR1 and CDR2 sequences are SEHNR and FQNEAQ (reference sequence). The CDR3 has 14 residues. DNA of the CDR3: TGTGCCAGCAGCTTACCCTTAGAGGATGAAAAACTGTTTTTT. This translates into CASSLPLEDEKLFF.

This clone was seen once. The chain has TRBV11-3 and TRBJ2-7, with 10 bases fitting TRBD1. Trimming took 4 bases from V and 5 from J; bases not matched to a gene: 5. The germline gives CDR1 SGHNT, CDR2 YENEEA. This CDR3 spans 14 amino acids. CDR3 protein: CASSSRQGAHEQYF. For the CDR3, the DNA is TGTGCCAGCAGCTCACGACAGGGGGCCCACGAGCAGTACTTC.

Details on this clone: At one end the junction does not follow the germline gene, possibly because of a read error. J is TRBJ1-6 and V is TRBV10-3; 7 bases align to TRBD1. CDR3 size: 16 residues. Germline-derived CDR1 and CDR2 are ENHRY and SYGVKD. CDR3 coding DNA: TGTGCCAGCAGTAAATTACAGGGGTTAGGTAATTCACCCCTCCACTTT. This codes for CASSKLQGLGNSPLHF.

The chain uses TRBV10-3 and TRBJ1-2; 11 bases are a match to TRBD1. Per the germline V gene, CDR1 is ENHRY and CDR2 is SYGVKD. The CDR3 sequence is 14 residues long. The junction had 3 bases not matched to a gene; V was cut back by 6 bases and J by 3 bases. The CDR3 loop is CAIRRTGGDYGYTF. The CDR3 DNA is TGTGCCATCAGACGGACAGGGGGCGACTATGGCTACACCTTC.

CDR3 nucleotide sequence: TGTGCCAGCAGTTTCGTGGATACGCAGTATTTT. As protein: CASSFVDTQYF. The rearrangement uses TRBV28 and TRBJ2-3; no clear D gene. Per the germline V gene, CDR1 is MDHEN and CDR2 is SYDVKM. V was cut by 3 bases and J by 6 bases, with 4 bases left in between. There are 11 residues in the CDR3. Variable domain in full (rest from reference TRBV28 and TRBJ2-3): DVKVTQSSRYLVKRTGEKVFLECVQDMDHENMFWYRQDPGLGLRLIYFSYDVKMKEKGDIPEGYSVSREKKERFSLILESASTNQTSMYLCASSFVDTQYFGPGTRLTVL.

J is TRBJ2-1 and V is TRBV7-3; TRBD2 agrees at 8 bases. Germline CDR1 and CDR2: SGHTA and FQGTGA. The CDR3 runs to 15 residues. The V gene end was trimmed by 5 bases and the J gene end by 2 bases; junction bases not matched to a gene: 5. CDR3 DNA: TGTGCCAGCAGCCTAGCGGGTACTCCCTACAATGAGCAGTTCTTC. Translation: CASSLAGTPYNEQFF.

The rearrangement uses TRBV6-6 and TRBJ1-2, with D uncertain. There are 15 residues in the CDR3. V lost 5 bases and J 5 bases, leaving 18 bases between the germline ends. In germline, CDR1 is MNHNY, CDR2 SVGAGI (reference sequence). CDR3 in DNA: TGTGCCAGCAGTAAAGGCGGAGGGATTGAATATGGCTACACCTTC. Translation gives CASSKGGGIEYGYTF.

The chain links TRBV7-6 to TRBJ2-7, with D possibly matching TRBD1 (6 bases). The CDR3 runs 14 residues. V was clipped by 5 bases and J by 2 bases, with 13 bases between them. CDR1 SGHVS and CDR2 FNYEAQ come from the germline V gene. The CDR3 reads CASSPANRAYEQYF. CDR3 DNA sequence: TGTGCCAGCAGCCCTGCGAACAGGGCCTACGAGCAGTACTTC.

The chain carries TRBV2 and TRBJ2-3; TRBD2 matches at 10 bases. After removal of 2 bases from V and 4 bases from J, the junction contained 9 bases not matched to a gene. CDR1 SNHLY and CDR2 FYNNEI come from the germline V gene. The CDR3 loop spans 17 amino acids. This CDR3 reads CASSELPSGSAADTQYF. The CDR3 DNA sequence: TGTGCCAGCAGTGAACTCCCTAGCGGGAGCGCCGCAGATACGCAGTATTTT. The full variable domain, completed using reference TRBV2 and TRBJ2-3, is EPEVTQTPSHQVTQMGQEVILRCVPISNHLYFYWYRQILGQKVEFLVSFYNNEISEKSEIFDDQFSVERPDGSNFTLKIRSTKLEDSAMYFCASSELPSGSAADTQYFGPGTRLTVL.

The gene calls are TRBV6-1 and TRBJ2-7, with a possible D match to TRBD1 (6 bases). CDR3 length equals 15 residues. Trimming cost V 1 base and J 2 bases, with 12 bases left between them. Per germline, CDR1 MNHNS and CDR2 SASEGT. For the CDR3, the DNA is TGTGCCAGCAGTGAAGGTACGAACAGGGCCTACGAGCAGTACTTC. It codes for CASSEGTNRAYEQYF.

The genes are TRBV27 and TRBJ2-7; TRBD2 matches 7 bases. The germline gives CDR1 MNHEY, CDR2 SMNVEV (reference sequence). The J segment lost 2 bases and the V segment lost 3 bases, leaving 1 base of the junction unmatched. This CDR3 is 13 amino acids long. The CDR3 bases are TGTGCCAGCAGTTTCGGGAGGACCTACGAGCAGTACTTC. It translates to CASSFGRTYEQYF.

This clone was counted a few times. The chain uses TRBV28 and TRBJ1-2; D ambiguous. This CDR3 spans 15 amino acids. From germline, CDR1 is MDHEN and CDR2 SYDVKM. The V end lost 5 bases, the J end lost 3 bases, and 16 bases lay between the germline ends. CDR3 bases: TGTGCCAGCAGTCCCCTGGGAGAGGTTTACTATGGCTACACCTTC. Residues: CASSPLGEVYYGYTF.

The chain employs TRBV9 and TRBJ1-1; D gene ambiguous. The germline V gene encodes CDR1 SGDLS and CDR2 YYNGEE. V was trimmed by 0 bases and J by 0 bases, leaving 6 bases between them. This CDR3 region has 14 residues. The CDR3 sequence: CASSVETVNTEAFF. The DNA for the CDR3 is TGTGCCAGCAGCGTAGAAACGGTGAACACTGAAGCTTTCTTT. The full variable domain, in which reference TRBV9 and TRBJ1-1 provide the parts outside the CDR3, is DSGVTQTPKHLITATGQRVTLRCSPRSGDLSVYWYQQSLDQGLQFLIQYYNGEERAKGNILERFSAQQFPDLHSELNLSSLELGDSALYFCASSVETVNTEAFFGQGTRLTVV.

CDR3 sequence reads: CASSYANRGTEAFF. CDR3 DNA sequence: TGTGCCAGCAGTTACGCTAACAGGGGTACTGAAGCTTTCTTT. This sequence joins TRBV6-5 and TRBJ1-1, with 7 bases lining up with TRBD1. This CDR3 contains 14 residues. CDR1 and CDR2 from the germline V gene are MNHEY and SVGAGI. The V and J ends lost 2 bases and 5 bases, in that order; junction bases with no gene match: 5.

The chain uses TRBV5-1 and TRBJ2-5; 7 bases align to TRBD1. Trimming took 4 bases from V and 5 from J; bases not matched to a gene: 8. Germline-derived CDR1 and CDR2 are SGHRS and YFSETQ. The CDR3 sequence is 14 residues long. In DNA, the CDR3 is TGCGCCAGCAGCACCGGGACAGAATGGGAGACCCAGTACTTC. It translates to CASSTGTEWETQYF.

The V gene is TRBV4-3, the J gene TRBJ2-1; the D gene is possibly TRBD1 (5 bases). V was clipped by 4 bases and J by 4 bases, with 20 bases between them. The CDR3 contains 17 residues. The germline V gene has CDR1 LGHNA and CDR2 YSLEER. Here the CDR3 DNA reads TGCGCCAGCAGCCGAACGACAGCGTACGCCCGGTACAATGAGCAGTTCTTC. It yields the protein CASSRTTAYARYNEQFF.